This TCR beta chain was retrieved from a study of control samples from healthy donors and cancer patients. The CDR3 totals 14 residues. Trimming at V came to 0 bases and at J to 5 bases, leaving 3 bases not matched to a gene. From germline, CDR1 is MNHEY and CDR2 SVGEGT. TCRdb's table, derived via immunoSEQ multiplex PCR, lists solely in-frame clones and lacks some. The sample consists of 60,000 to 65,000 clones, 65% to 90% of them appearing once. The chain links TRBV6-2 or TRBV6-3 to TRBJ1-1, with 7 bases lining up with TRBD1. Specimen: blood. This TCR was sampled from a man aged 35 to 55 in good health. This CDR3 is CASSYSTGVTEAFF. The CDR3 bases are TGTGCCAGCAGTTACTCTACAGGGGTAACTGAAGCTTTCTTT.